This T cell receptor beta chain was captured in a study of shared clonotypes between healthy human individuals. Germline V CDR1 and CDR2: SGHKS, YYEKEE (reference sequence). V lost 2 bases and J lost 0, with 9 bases in between. The CDR3 extends over 14 amino acids. This clone has more than one count but fewer than ten. It was at deep level that the assay was run. TCRdb's copy holds only in-frame clones and misses some; the assay was immunoSEQ multiplex PCR. The profile shows approximately 240,000 clones, about 69% of them singletons. The clonotype originates from a man aged 25-40 years in good health. Material: memory CD4+ T cells sorted from blood. The subset was: CD45RA-negative fraction. The V call is TRBV5-5, the J call TRBJ2-7; no definite D call. CDR3 DNA: TGTGCCAGCAGCTTCGAGTTAAGCTCCTACGAGCAGTACTTC. Translation gives CASSFELSSYEQYF.